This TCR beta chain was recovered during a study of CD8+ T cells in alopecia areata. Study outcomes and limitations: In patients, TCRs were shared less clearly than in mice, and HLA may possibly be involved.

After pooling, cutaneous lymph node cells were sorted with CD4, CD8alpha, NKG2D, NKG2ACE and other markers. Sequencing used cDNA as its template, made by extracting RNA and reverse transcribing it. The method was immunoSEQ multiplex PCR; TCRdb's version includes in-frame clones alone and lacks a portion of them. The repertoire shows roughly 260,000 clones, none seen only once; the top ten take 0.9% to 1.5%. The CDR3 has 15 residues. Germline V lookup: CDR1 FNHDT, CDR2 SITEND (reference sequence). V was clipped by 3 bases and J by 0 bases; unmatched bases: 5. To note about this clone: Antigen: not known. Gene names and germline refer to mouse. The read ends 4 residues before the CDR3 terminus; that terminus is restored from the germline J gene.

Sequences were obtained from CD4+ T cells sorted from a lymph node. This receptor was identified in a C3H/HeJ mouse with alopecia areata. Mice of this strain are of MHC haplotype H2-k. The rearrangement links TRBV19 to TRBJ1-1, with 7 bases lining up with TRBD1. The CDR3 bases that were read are TGTGCCAGCAGTACCCCCGGGACAGCAAACACA. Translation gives CASSTPGTANT. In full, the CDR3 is CASSTPGTANTEVFF.